This T cell receptor (beta chain) is from a study of shared clonotypes between healthy human individuals. Methods used by the authors: ImmunoSEQ only sent back junction sequences with no quality scores, so filtering was done differently. Clones were sequenced by immunoSEQ multiplex PCR, and TCRdb holds only the in-frame ones, with some missing. That table supplies the V and J calls and clone size; D and trimming were determined from the DNA. There are roughly 2,300,000 clones in the sample; 80% to 95% occur only once, and roughly 0.34% lies in the top ten. V lost 5 bases to trimming and J lost 6 bases, with 11 bases between them. The CDR3 length is 12 residues. The germline V gene encodes CDR1 ENHRY and CDR2 SYGVKD.

Sequenced sample: naive CD4+ T cells from PBMCs. Regarding subset: CD45RA+ positively selected. The TCR was taken from a man younger than 35 in good health. Some clones in this sample may be carry-over from other donors' samples. The rearrangement joins TRBV10-3 to TRBJ2-7; no clear D. CDR3 DNA: TGTGCCATCAGTCTCGGTGGCAGCGAGCAGTACTTC. Translating gives CAISLGGSEQYF.